The source of this TCR beta chain is a study of T cells after yellow fever vaccination. This CDR3 spans 15 amino acids. V shed 3 bases and J shed 1 base, with 12 bases lying between them. Germline V CDR1 and CDR2: SQVTM, ANQGSEA. For this clonotype: Its matching antigen is unknown.

They built TCR cDNA with 5'RACE template switching, a step that put in a universal primer site and UMIs. TCRdb analysed the 5' RACE reads with MiXCR anew, one entry per CDR3 protein. This table holds a few hundred thousand distinct CDR3 sequences, under 25% found once. Study observations and caveats: Contamination by abundant bulk-population clonotypes could be present in FACS-sorted repertoires. The secondary response was weaker, and its peak arrived faster, on day 5 versus 15. Once the booster was given, most primary-vaccination clones reappeared, at more than 95% for CD4 and roughly 86% for CD8.

The sequence was collected from a man aged 25-45 years who received the YFV17D yellow fever vaccine. The sample in question was PBMCs, obtained 15 days after the yellow fever booster vaccination. The gene calls are TRBV29-1 and TRBJ2-2; D tentatively fits TRBD1 or TRBD2 (5 bases each). CDR3 region: CSVDFSGGNTGELFF. For the CDR3, the DNA is TGCAGCGTTGACTTTTCTGGGGGGAACACCGGGGAGCTGTTTTTT.